This TCR beta chain was sequenced during a study of cytomegalovirus exposure and HLA in healthy donors. Whole-study findings and limits: On later analysis, the bulk of CMV-associated TCR beta chains appeared to be HLA-restricted.

This clone occurred a few times. Its antigen is currently unknown. Distinct nucleotide sequences in the sample also encode this CDR3. The CDR3 is 13 residues long. Trimming shortened V by 1 base and J by 4 bases, and 8 bases separated the two germline ends. Per germline, CDR1 SGHRS and CDR2 YFSETQ. A multiplex PCR was run with 60 Vbeta primers and 13 Jbeta primers. Sequenced by immunoSEQ multiplex PCR; TCRdb stores in-frame clones only, minus some. The sample lists about 110,000 clones, about 74% occurring once. The source material was PBMCs. The sequence derives from a man aged 25-45 years in good health and CMV-seropositive. The genes are TRBV5-1 and TRBJ1-1, with D perhaps matching TRBD1 (6 bases). In nucleotides, the CDR3 is TGCGCCAGCAGCTTGAGGGGGGGCACTGAAGCTTTCTTT. It codes for CASSLRGGTEAFF.